The rows below give T cell receptor beta chains drawn from one sample of a study of cytomegalovirus exposure and HLA in healthy donors. The assay was immunoSEQ multiplex PCR, and TCRdb's table has in-frame clones only and misses some. The table includes 140,000 or so clones, approximately 80% detected once. The material sequenced was PBMCs. The receptors were gathered from a woman between 40 and 50 years old in good health and CMV-seropositive. Each CDR3 is given with its conserved first and last residue. A D gene is named only where the DNA matches it firmly. Size is omitted from some rows. Given values are once, few, many or a class for expanded clones.

V	D	size	J	CDR3	DNA
TRBV9	TRBD1	-	TRBJ2-3	CASSFTPGGDTQYF	TGTGCCAGCAGCTTTACCCCAGGGGGAGATACGCAGTATTTT
TRBV28	TRBD2	-	TRBJ2-1	CASSFISGGSSYNEQFF	TGTGCCAGCAGTTTTATTAGCGGGGGAAGTTCCTACAATGAGCAGTTCTTC
TRBV28	-	-	TRBJ1-1	CASSLLEIAFF	TGTGCCAGCAGTCTCTTAGAGATAGCTTTCTTT
TRBV5-1	TRBD2	-	TRBJ2-2	CASSLMASGNTGELFF	TGCGCCAGCAGCTTGATGGCTAGCGGGAACACCGGGGAGCTGTTTTTT
TRBV28	-	-	TRBJ1-5	CASSMDSLRSQHF	TGTGCCAGCAGTATGGACAGCTTGAGGTCCCAGCATTTT
TRBV4-2	-	once	TRBJ2-1	CASSQDLNEQFF	TGTGCCAGCAGCCAAGATCTTAATGAGCAGTTCTTC
TRBV10-3	TRBD1	few	TRBJ2-7	CAIRQTGASDEQYF	TGTGCCATCAGACAGACAGGGGCCAGCGACGAGCAGTACTTC
TRBV5-1	TRBD1	-	TRBJ1-1	CASSLGQGVYTEAFF	TGCGCCAGCAGCTTGGGGCAGGGGGTTTACACTGAAGCTTTCTTT
TRBV28	TRBD1	-	TRBJ1-4	CASSKGQANEKLFF	TGTGCCAGCAGTAAAGGACAGGCTAATGAAAAACTGTTTTTT
TRBV4-1	TRBD1	few	TRBJ1-5	CASSQLGQGVQPQHF	TGCGCCAGCAGCCAACTAGGGCAGGGGGTTCAGCCCCAGCATTTT
TRBV30	-	-	TRBJ1-2	CAWSMGGTNYGYTF	TGTGCCTGGAGTATGGGGGGAACTAACTATGGCTACACCTTC
TRBV5-4	-	-	TRBJ2-2	CASSPGTYPMGTGELFF	TGTGCCAGCAGCCCCGGGACATACCCAATGGGCACCGGGGAGCTGTTTTTT
TRBV5-4	-	-	TRBJ2-2	CASSLGGNPGELFF	TGTGCCAGCAGCTTGGGAGGGAACCCCGGGGAGCTGTTTTTT
TRBV6-1	-	-	TRBJ1-5	CASRVGTLSNQPQHF	TGTGCCAGCAGAGTAGGGACACTTAGCAATCAGCCCCAGCATTTT
TRBV10-3	TRBD2	-	TRBJ2-1	CAIGGLAGSPYNEQFF	TGTGCCATCGGTGGCCTAGCGGGATCTCCCTACAATGAGCAGTTCTTC
TRBV7-8	TRBD2	-	TRBJ2-3	CANSLGSGLAGDTQYF	TGTGCCAACAGCTTAGGAAGTGGACTAGCAGGAGATACGCAGTATTTT
TRBV5-1	-	-	TRBJ1-2	CASSLARSDRSVSPNYGYTF	TGCGCCAGCAGCTTGGCCCGATCTGACAGGAGCGTTTCCCCTAACTATGGCTACACCTTC
TRBV28	-	-	TRBJ2-2	CASSYFSGTTGELFF	TGTGCCAGCAGTTATTTTAGCGGAACTACCGGGGAGCTGTTTTTT
TRBV2	-	-	TRBJ1-6	CASSETVTTYNSPLHF	TGTGCCAGCAGTGAGACCGTTACTACCTATAATTCACCCCTCCACTTT
TRBV28	-	few	TRBJ2-5	CASREQLKETQYF	TGTGCCAGCAGGGAACAGCTAAAAGAGACCCAGTACTTC
TRBV7-9	TRBD2	once	TRBJ2-1	CASSSRGGAGSYNEQFF	TGTGCCAGCAGCTCTCGCGGGGGGGCCGGGTCCTACAATGAGCAGTTCTTC
TRBV7-2	-	-	TRBJ2-5	CASSTPPGTQYF	TGTGCCAGCAGCACTCCCCCCGGGACCCAGTACTTC
TRBV6-5	-	-	TRBJ2-7	CASSYSSGAWYEQYF	TGTGCCAGCAGTTACTCGTCAGGGGCTTGGTACGAGCAGTACTTC
TRBV10-3	TRBD2	-	TRBJ2-5	CAISGWRGEETQYF	TGTGCCATCAGTGGATGGCGGGGGGAGGAGACCCAGTACTTC
TRBV5-4	TRBD2	many	TRBJ2-7	CASYYPGLAGRLYEQYF	TGTGCCAGCTACTACCCGGGACTAGCAGGACGCCTCTACGAGCAGTACTTC
TRBV19	TRBD1	-	TRBJ1-4	CASSPTGMAYEKLFF	TGTGCCAGTAGCCCGACAGGGATGGCGTATGAAAAACTGTTTTTT
TRBV7-8	-	-	TRBJ2-5	CASSVRDTPRETQYF	TGTGCCAGCAGCGTACGGGACACCCCACGGGAGACCCAGTACTTC
TRBV4-3	TRBD2	-	TRBJ2-1	CASSQDREGSSYNEQFF	TGCGCCAGCAGCCAAGATAGGGAGGGGAGCTCCTACAATGAGCAGTTCTTC
TRBV30	-	-	TRBJ1-1	CAWSVLGFEAFF	TGTGCCTGGAGTGTACTGGGCTTTGAAGCTTTCTTT
TRBV5-4	TRBD2	once	TRBJ2-1	CASSYSGRVYNEQFF	TGTGCCAGCAGCTATAGCGGGAGAGTATACAATGAGCAGTTCTTC
TRBV6-5	-	-	TRBJ2-7	CASNQNRGMGEQYF	TGTGCCAGCAACCAGAATCGCGGGATGGGGGAGCAGTACTTC
TRBV5-1	-	-	TRBJ2-1	CASSLVRNRLTYNEQFF	TGCGCCAGCAGCTTGGTGCGGAACAGGTTAACCTACAATGAGCAGTTCTTC
TRBV6-5	-	-	TRBJ2-7	CASGGGYEQYF	TGTGCCAGCGGGGGCGGCTACGAGCAGTACTTC
TRBV7-2	-	-	TRBJ1-5	CASSLYDQPQHF	TGTGCCAGCAGCTTGTATGATCAGCCCCAGCATTTT
TRBV6-6	-	-	TRBJ1-2	CASSYSQGGDGYTF	TGTGCCAGCAGTTACTCTCAAGGGGGGGATGGCTACACCTTC
TRBV5-4	-	-	TRBJ1-1	CASSLGGGMNTEAFF	TGTGCCAGCAGCCTGGGGGGGGGCATGAACACTGAAGCTTTCTTT
TRBV6-6	-	-	TRBJ1-1	CASSYFLGGEAFF	TGTGCCAGCAGTTACTTTCTTGGAGGGGAAGCTTTCTTT
TRBV19	-	-	TRBJ2-1	CASSIRQGRGYNEQFF	TGTGCCAGTAGTATAAGGCAGGGTAGGGGGTACAATGAGCAGTTCTTC
TRBV9	-	-	TRBJ2-7	CASSVGDTPYEQYF	TGTGCCAGCAGCGTGGGGGACACACCCTACGAGCAGTACTTC
TRBV5-4	-	-	TRBJ2-1	CASSSREGQFF	TGTGCCAGCAGCTCCCGGGAAGGGCAGTTCTTC
TRBV2	-	-	TRBJ2-7	CASVRQGKGEQYF	TGTGCCAGCGTCAGGCAGGGGAAGGGCGAGCAGTACTTC
TRBV29-1	-	-	TRBJ2-5	CSGTQGETQYF	TGCAGCGGAACCCAGGGGGAGACCCAGTACTTC
TRBV2	-	few	TRBJ1-2	CASSLESDGYTF	TGTGCCAGCAGTTTAGAGTCCGATGGCTACACCTTC
TRBV4-1	-	-	TRBJ2-1	CASSHRVVATSYNEQFF	TGCGCCAGCAGCCACCGAGTCGTAGCGACCTCCTACAATGAGCAGTTCTTC
TRBV5-1	-	-	TRBJ2-1	CASSLLEANEQFF	TGCGCCAGCAGCTTGTTGGAGGCCAATGAGCAGTTCTTC
TRBV30	-	-	TRBJ2-5	CAWEGSWGGDPLQSGQYF	TGTGCCTGGGAAGGATCTTGGGGCGGAGATCCCCTCCAAAGTGGGCAGTACTTC
TRBV6-5	TRBD1	-	TRBJ1-1	CASSYWRQGPGTEAFF	TGTGCCAGCAGTTACTGGAGACAGGGGCCGGGTACTGAAGCTTTCTTT